A single sample gave rise to the 25 T cell receptor beta chains below, sequenced in a study of blood T cell repertoires in COVID-19. Only in-frame clones appear in the TCRdb table, and some are missing; sequencing was by immunoSEQ multiplex PCR. The table has some 64,000 clones, roughly three quarters seen once. The sample was peripheral blood. Receptors originate from a woman in her sixties or seventies with acute or convalescent COVID-19.

The CDR3 region is CASSVRGTGSSGYTF. DNA of the CDR3: TGTGCCAGCAGTGTAAGGGGGACAGGGTCTTCTGGCTACACCTTC. The rearrangement joins TRBV2 to TRBJ1-2; TRBD1 aligns across 9 bases. CDR1 SNHLY and CDR2 FYNNEI come from the germline V gene. The trim removed 4 bases at V and 7 bases at J, leaving 10 bases unmatched. This CDR3 comprises 15 residues. The whole variable domain, filled in from reference TRBV2 and TRBJ1-2, reads EPEVTQTPSHQVTQMGQEVILRCVPISNHLYFYWYRQILGQKVEFLVSFYNNEISEKSEIFDDQFSVERPDGSNFTLKIRSTKLEDSAMYFCASSVRGTGSSGYTFGSGTRLTVV.

The rearrangement links TRBV19 to TRBJ1-3; a possible D gene is TRBD1 (6 bases). The CDR3 has 16 residues. Trimming left V 4 bases short and J 0 bases short, with 13 bases between. Germline V gene lookup returns CDR1 LNHDA and CDR2 SQIVND (reference sequence). This CDR3 is CASSNLGQFSGNTIYF. The DNA for the CDR3 is TGTGCCAGTAGTAATCTTGGACAGTTCTCTGGAAACACCATATATTTT.

The chain is built from TRBV19 and TRBJ1-5; D uncertain. CDR1 is LNHDA, CDR2 SQIVND, per germline (reference sequence). V was cut by 5 bases and J by 3 bases, with 8 bases left in between. There are 13 residues in the CDR3. In nucleotides, the CDR3 is TGTGCCAGTAGTGCCCAGAACAATCAGCCCCAGCATTTT. This codes for CASSAQNNQPQHF.

The J gene is TRBJ2-5, the V gene TRBV5-8; the match to TRBD1 covers 9 bases. CDR3 length: 14 amino acids. J gave up 5 bases and V 2 bases, and 4 bases lay outside the gene matches. The germline V gene has CDR1 SGHTS and CDR2 YDEGEE. In DNA, the CDR3 is TGTGCCAGCAGCTTAGGACAGGGGCCGGAGACCCAGTACTTC. It translates to CASSLGQGPETQYF.

This chain's CDR3 is CASSPEQGAEEQYF. CDR3 sequence (DNA): TGTGCCAGCTCACCGGAACAGGGGGCTGAGGAGCAGTACTTC. The chain combines TRBV18 with TRBJ2-7, with 9 positions matching TRBD1. Trimming removed 3 bases from V and 7 bases from J; junction bases left unmatched: 7. Germline-derived CDR1 and CDR2 are KGHSH and LQKENI. The CDR3 spans 14 residues.

This clone was counted a few times. V is TRBV9 and J is TRBJ2-7, with D possibly matching TRBD2 (6 bases). Per the germline V gene, CDR1 is SGDLS and CDR2 is YYNGEE. The CDR3 runs to 15 residues. V was cut by 0 bases and J by 6 bases, with 16 bases left in between. DNA of the CDR3: TGTGCCAGCAGCGTAGAAGCAGGGAGGCCTTCCGAGCAGTACTTC. This encodes CASSVEAGRPSEQYF.

The J gene is TRBJ1-4, the V gene TRBV6-6, with 9 bases lining up with TRBD1. Trimming cost V 6 bases and J 8 bases; bases outside gene matches: 10. CDR3 length equals 15 residues. Germline CDR1 and CDR2: MNHNY and SVGAGI (reference sequence). The CDR3 protein is CASRHRTGDEEKLFF. The CDR3 region has the DNA TGTGCCAGCAGGCATAGGACAGGGGATGAAGAAAAACTGTTTTTT.

J is TRBJ2-3 and V is TRBV2, with 8 bases lining up with TRBD1. CDR3 length: 15 amino acids. With V trimmed by 4 bases and J by 3 bases, 6 bases remained unmatched. The V gene's germline CDR1 is SNHLY and CDR2 FYNNEI. CDR3: CASSGRTGTTDTQYF. CDR3 nucleotide sequence: TGTGCCAGCAGTGGTCGGACAGGGACAACAGATACGCAGTATTTT.

The V and J genes are TRBV12-5 and TRBJ2-7, with 7 nucleotides matching TRBD2. The CDR3 extends over 15 amino acids. V dropped 4 bases and J dropped 2; count of bases not matched to a gene: 8. From germline, CDR1 is LGHNT and CDR2 FRNRAP. CDR3 region: CASGSPGGGTYEQYF. The CDR3 DNA follows: TGTGCTAGTGGTTCCCCGGGGGGTGGCACCTACGAGCAGTACTTC.

CDR3 sequence reads: CASTPGQGANSPLHF. The CDR3 DNA reads as TGTGCCAGCACCCCGGGACAGGGAGCTAATTCACCCCTCCACTTT. The gene calls are TRBV2 and TRBJ1-6; 9 positions agree with TRBD1. Germline V gives CDR1 SNHLY, CDR2 FYNNEI. This CDR3 comprises 15 residues. With V trimmed by 7 bases and J by 6 bases, 7 bases remained unmatched.

V gene TRBV6-1 combines with J gene TRBJ1-1; D gene unclear. Deletions cut 2 bases from V and 5 bases from J, with 12 bases between. The germline V gene has CDR1 MNHNS and CDR2 SASEGT. The CDR3 is 14 amino acids. CDR3 region: CASSEWRGETEAFF. In DNA form, the CDR3 reads TGTGCCAGCAGTGAATGGCGGGGAGAGACTGAAGCTTTCTTT.

The chain carries TRBV7-9 and TRBJ1-4; D gene ambiguous. Trimming pared 2 bases from V and 0 bases from J, leaving 16 bases between. The CDR3 has 18 amino acids. CDR1 and CDR2 from the germline V gene are SEHNR and FQNEAQ (reference sequence). CDR3: CASSLLRSSRATNEKLFF. CDR3 DNA: TGTGCCAGCAGCTTACTTCGGAGCAGCCGTGCAACTAATGAAAAACTGTTTTTT.

The rearrangement joins TRBV20-1 to TRBJ1-1, with TRBD1 matching over 9 bases. CDR1 DFQATT and CDR2 SNEGSKA come from the germline V gene (reference sequence). V dropped 3 bases and J dropped 0; count of bases not matched to a gene: 14. The CDR3 has 18 residues. CDR3 DNA sequence: TGCAGTGCTAGTTTCCCGGGGACAGGGATGGGAATGAACACTGAAGCTTTCTTT. The encoded protein is CSASFPGTGMGMNTEAFF.

This rearrangement joins TRBV5-8 to TRBJ1-2; 7 bases map to TRBD1. V lost 6 bases and J lost 8; bases outside the gene matches: 7. CDR1 is SGHTS and CDR2 is YDEGEE in the germline V gene. The CDR3 runs 12 residues. The CDR3 sequence: CASTGGQLGYTF. CDR3 DNA: TGTGCCAGCACAGGGGGGCAATTAGGCTACACCTTC.

The V gene is TRBV7-8, the J gene TRBJ1-1; perhaps TRBD1 as D (5 bases). V was shortened by 4 bases and J by 4 bases, with 16 bases between the two germline ends. The CDR3 loop spans 15 amino acids. Germline CDR1 and CDR2: SGHVS and FQNEAQ. CDR3 amino acids: CASSSWGGGGTEAFF. CDR3 sequence (DNA): TGTGCCAGCAGCTCCTGGGGGGGTGGGGGCACTGAAGCTTTCTTT.

The chain employs TRBV5-4 and TRBJ1-2, with TRBD1 matching over 9 bases. The germline V gene encodes CDR1 SGHNT and CDR2 YYREEE (reference sequence). The CDR3 loop spans 16 amino acids. J was trimmed by 5 bases and V by 2 bases; bases with no gene match: 10. In DNA, the CDR3 is TGTGCCAGCAGCTTCCCGGGACAGGGTTCTAGGTATGGCTACACCTTC. This encodes CASSFPGQGSRYGYTF.

The chain joins TRBV28 to TRBJ1-6; TRBD1 matches 12 bases. The V and J ends lost 4 bases and 7 bases, in that order; junction bases with no gene match: 5. Per the germline V gene, CDR1 is MDHEN and CDR2 is SYDVKM. CDR3 length equals 16 residues. CDR3 nucleotides: TGTGCCAGCAGTTCCGGGACAGGGGGCAAAAATTCACCCCTCCACTTT. Its protein product is CASSSGTGGKNSPLHF.

The chain couples TRBV9 to TRBJ2-7; 8 bases fit TRBD1. The CDR3 runs to 18 residues. Losses at the gene ends were 4 bases for V and 1 base for J; bases not matched to a gene: 16. In germline, CDR1 is SGDLS, CDR2 YYNGEE. In DNA, the CDR3 is TGTGCCAGCAGCCATTCTCAAGGGACAGGCACCCATTCCTACGAGCAGTACTTC. This encodes CASSHSQGTGTHSYEQYF.

This clone appeared a few times. The V and J genes are TRBV7-2 and TRBJ1-5; no clear D. V was shortened by 4 bases and J by 6 bases, with 16 bases between the two germline ends. Germline CDR1 and CDR2: SGHTA and FQGNSA. The CDR3 extends over 15 amino acids. In DNA form, the CDR3 reads TGTGCCAGCAGCTCAACTAGCTGGGGAGGTCAGCCCCAGCATTTT. Translating it yields CASSSTSWGGQPQHF.

CDR3 sequence (DNA): TGTGCCAGCAGCTTACAGGGGGCGCACACTGAAGCTTTCTTT. Translating gives CASSLQGAHTEAFF. V usage is TRBV7-9 and J usage is TRBJ1-1, with 8 positions matching TRBD1. V lost 2 bases to trimming and J lost 3 bases; unmatched junction nucleotides: 2. Per germline, CDR1 SEHNR and CDR2 FQNEAQ (reference sequence). This CDR3 contains 14 residues.

The sample holds one count of this clone. The chain recombines TRBV2 with TRBJ1-4; D is perhaps TRBD1 (6 bases). Germline assignment: CDR1 SNHLY and CDR2 FYNNEI. The CDR3 has 16 residues. Trimming stripped 10 bases from V and 8 bases from J, with 26 bases between. In DNA form, the CDR3 reads TGTGCCATCCTCAAACGGGTTGGGACATTGAGAGAAAAACTGTTTTTT. This codes for CAILKRVGTLREKLFF.

This clone was found a few times. The chain joins TRBV4-2 to TRBJ1-5; possible D gene TRBD1, 5 bases. CDR3 length equals 15 residues. Trimming removed 0 bases at V and 3 bases at J, with 9 bases between. From germline, CDR1 is LGHNA and CDR2 YNFKEQ. The CDR3 reads CASSQEEGDNQPQHF. Here the CDR3 DNA reads TGTGCCAGCAGCCAAGAGGAAGGGGACAATCAGCCCCAGCATTTT.

The J gene is TRBJ2-5, the V gene TRBV5-1; perhaps TRBD2 as D (6 bases). The germline V gene encodes CDR1 SGHRS and CDR2 YFSETQ. Trimming shortened V by 2 bases and J by 2 bases, and 13 bases separated the two germline ends. CDR3 length: 15 residues. CDR3 sequence: CASSFSGSGQETQYF. The CDR3 bases are TGCGCCAGCAGCTTCTCCGGAAGCGGGCAAGAGACCCAGTACTTC.

This clone was found once. The chain recombines TRBV4-1 with TRBJ1-3, with D unresolved. The germline V and J ends were trimmed by 0 bases and 4 bases, with 10 bases remaining between them. The CDR3 spans 15 residues. Germline CDR1 MGHRA, CDR2 YSYEKL. CDR3 coding DNA: TGCGCCAGCAGCCAAGACCTTCTTAAAGGAAACACCATATATTTT. As protein: CASSQDLLKGNTIYF.

The gene calls are TRBV4-1 and TRBJ2-7, with 11 bases fitting TRBD1. Germline CDR1 reads MGHRA; CDR2 reads YSYEKL. The V gene end was trimmed by 3 bases and the J gene end by 3 bases; junction bases not matched to a gene: 13. This CDR3 comprises 18 residues. CDR3 region: CASSQRASGTGGNYEQYF. In nucleotides, the CDR3 is TGCGCCAGCAGCCAGCGGGCATCCGGGACAGGGGGTAACTACGAGCAGTACTTC.